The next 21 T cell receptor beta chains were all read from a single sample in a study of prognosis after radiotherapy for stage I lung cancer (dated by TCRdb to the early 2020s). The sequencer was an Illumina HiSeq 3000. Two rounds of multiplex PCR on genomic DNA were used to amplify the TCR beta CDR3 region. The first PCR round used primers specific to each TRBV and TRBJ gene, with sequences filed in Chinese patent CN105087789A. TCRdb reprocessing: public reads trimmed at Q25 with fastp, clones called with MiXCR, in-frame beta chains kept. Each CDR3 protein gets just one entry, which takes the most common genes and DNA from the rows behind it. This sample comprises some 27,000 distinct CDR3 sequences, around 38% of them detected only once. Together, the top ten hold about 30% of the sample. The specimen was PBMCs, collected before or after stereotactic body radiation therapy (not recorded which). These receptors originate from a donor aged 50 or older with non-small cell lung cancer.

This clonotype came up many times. The chain's CDR3 is CASSSRMTGTYGYTF. The CDR3 DNA is TGTGCCAGCAGTTCGAGGATGACAGGGACCTATGGCTACACCTTC. V usage is TRBV12-3 or TRBV12-4 and J usage is TRBJ1-2, with 7 bases identical to TRBD1. After removal of 4 bases from V and 4 bases from J, the junction contained 9 bases not matched to a gene. The CDR3 extends over 15 amino acids.

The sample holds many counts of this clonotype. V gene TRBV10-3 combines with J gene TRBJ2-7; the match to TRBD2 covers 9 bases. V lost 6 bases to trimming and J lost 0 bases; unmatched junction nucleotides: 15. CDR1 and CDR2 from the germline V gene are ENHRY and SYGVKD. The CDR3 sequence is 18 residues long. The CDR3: CAIRGGFSGGQSSYEQYF. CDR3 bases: TGTGCCATCAGGGGAGGTTTTAGCGGGGGACAAAGCTCCTACGAGCAGTACTTC.

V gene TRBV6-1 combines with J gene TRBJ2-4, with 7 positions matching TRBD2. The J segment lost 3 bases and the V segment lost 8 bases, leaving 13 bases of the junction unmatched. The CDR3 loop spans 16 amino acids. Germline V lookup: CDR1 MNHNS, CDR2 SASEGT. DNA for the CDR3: TGTGCCAGCGTGGCGGGAGCTACGGCGGGCAAAAACATTCAGTACTTC. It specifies CASVAGATAGKNIQYF.

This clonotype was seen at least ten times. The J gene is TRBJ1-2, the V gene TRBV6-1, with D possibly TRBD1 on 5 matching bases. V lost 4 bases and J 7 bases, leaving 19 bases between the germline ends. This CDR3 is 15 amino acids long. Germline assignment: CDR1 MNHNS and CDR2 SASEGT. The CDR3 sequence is CASSARGGGLGGYTF. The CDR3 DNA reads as TGTGCCAGCAGTGCCCGCGGTGGGGGGTTGGGTGGCTACACCTTC.

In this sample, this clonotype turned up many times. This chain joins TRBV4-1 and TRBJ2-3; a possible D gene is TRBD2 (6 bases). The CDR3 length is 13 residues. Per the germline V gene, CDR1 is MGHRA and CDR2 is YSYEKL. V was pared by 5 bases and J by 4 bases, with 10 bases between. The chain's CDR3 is CASSWGVADTQYF. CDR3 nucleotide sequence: TGCGCCAGCAGCTGGGGGGTGGCAGATACGCAGTATTTT.

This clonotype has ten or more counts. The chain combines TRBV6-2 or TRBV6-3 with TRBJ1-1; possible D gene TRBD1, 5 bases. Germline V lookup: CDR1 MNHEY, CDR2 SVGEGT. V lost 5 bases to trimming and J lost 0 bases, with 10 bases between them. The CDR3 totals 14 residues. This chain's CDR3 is CASSPGFMNTEAFF. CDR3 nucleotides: TGTGCCAGCAGTCCAGGGTTCATGAACACTGAAGCTTTCTTT.

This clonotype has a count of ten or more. CDR3 sequence: CATQEGAGRGLNYGYTF. The CDR3 DNA sequence: TGTGCCACCCAGGAGGGGGCGGGCAGGGGCCTTAACTATGGCTACACCTTC. The V gene is TRBV19, the J gene TRBJ1-2; 7 bases line up with TRBD1. The V and J ends lost 10 bases and 1 base, in that order; junction bases with no gene match: 18. CDR3 length equals 17 residues. Per the germline V gene, CDR1 is LNHDA and CDR2 is SQIVND (reference sequence).

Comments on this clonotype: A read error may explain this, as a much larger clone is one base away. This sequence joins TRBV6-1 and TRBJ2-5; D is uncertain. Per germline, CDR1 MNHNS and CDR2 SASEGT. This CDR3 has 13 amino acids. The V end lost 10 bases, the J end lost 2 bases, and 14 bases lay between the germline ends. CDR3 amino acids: CATVVVGQETQYF. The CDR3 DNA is TGTGCCACTGTGGTCGTGGGTCAAGAGACCCAGTACTTC.

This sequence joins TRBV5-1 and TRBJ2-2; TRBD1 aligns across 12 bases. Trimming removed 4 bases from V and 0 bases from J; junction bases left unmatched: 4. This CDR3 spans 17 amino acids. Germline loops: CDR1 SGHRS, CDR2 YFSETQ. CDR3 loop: CASSPGQGAANTGELFF. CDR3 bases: TGCGCCAGCAGCCCGGGACAGGGGGCGGCGAACACCGGGGAGCTGTTTTTT.

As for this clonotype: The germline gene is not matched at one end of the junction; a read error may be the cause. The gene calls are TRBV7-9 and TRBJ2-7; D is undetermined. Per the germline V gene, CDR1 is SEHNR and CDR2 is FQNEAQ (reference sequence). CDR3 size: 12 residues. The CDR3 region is CASSPAGYEQYF. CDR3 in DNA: TGTGCCAGCAGCCCCGCAGGCTACGAGCAGTATTTC.

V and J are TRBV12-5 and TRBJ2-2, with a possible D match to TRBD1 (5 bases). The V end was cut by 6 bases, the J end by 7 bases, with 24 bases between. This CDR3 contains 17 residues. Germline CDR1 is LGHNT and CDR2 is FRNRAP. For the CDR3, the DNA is TGTGCTAGTGGCATACATCCCCCGACAGTGGTTGGCGGGGAGCTGTTTTTT. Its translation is CASGIHPPTVVGGELFF.

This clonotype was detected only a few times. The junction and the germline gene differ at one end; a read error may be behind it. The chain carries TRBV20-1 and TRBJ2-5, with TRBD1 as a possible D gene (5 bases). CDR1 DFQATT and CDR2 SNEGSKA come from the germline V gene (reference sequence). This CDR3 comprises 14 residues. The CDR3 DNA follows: TGCAGTGCCCGGCATGGTGGGGCCGCGGAGACCCAGTGCTTC. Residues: CSARHGGAAETQCF.

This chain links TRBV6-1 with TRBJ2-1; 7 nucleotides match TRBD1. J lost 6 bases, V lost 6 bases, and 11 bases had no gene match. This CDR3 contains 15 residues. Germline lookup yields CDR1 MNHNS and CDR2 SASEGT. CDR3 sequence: CASSSPGQVSNEQFF. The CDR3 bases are TGTGCCAGCAGCTCCCCTGGACAGGTGTCCAATGAGCAGTTCTTC.

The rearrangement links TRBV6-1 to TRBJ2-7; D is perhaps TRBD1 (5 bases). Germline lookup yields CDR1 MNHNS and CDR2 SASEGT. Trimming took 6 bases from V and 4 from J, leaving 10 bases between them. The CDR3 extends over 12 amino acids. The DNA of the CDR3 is TGTGCCAGCAGCCTCCAGGGTTACGAGCAGTACTTC. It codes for CASSLQGYEQYF.

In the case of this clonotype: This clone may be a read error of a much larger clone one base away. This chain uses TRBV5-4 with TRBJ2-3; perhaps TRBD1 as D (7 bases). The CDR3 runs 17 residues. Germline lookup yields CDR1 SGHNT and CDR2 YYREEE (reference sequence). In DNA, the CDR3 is TGTGTCAGCAGCTCGGGGGTGCGCAGGGGAGCAGGGGGTACGCAGTATTTT. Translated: CVSSSGVRRGAGGTQYF.

The CDR3 DNA is TGTGCCAGCACCTGGGCCGTCCCCAACACTGAAGCTTTCTTT. Amino acid sequence: CASTWAVPNTEAFF. This rearrangement joins TRBV6-1 to TRBJ1-1; D is ambiguous. The CDR3 is made up of 14 amino acids. V was clipped by 7 bases and J by 2 bases, with 14 bases between them. The germline CDR1 and CDR2 sequences are MNHNS and SASEGT.

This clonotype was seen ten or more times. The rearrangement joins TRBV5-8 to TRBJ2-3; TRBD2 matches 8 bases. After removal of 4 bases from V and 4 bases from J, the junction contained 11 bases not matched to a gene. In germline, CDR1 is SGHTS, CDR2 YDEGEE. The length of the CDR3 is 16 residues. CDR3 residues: CASSGISGTLADTQYF. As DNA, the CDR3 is TGTGCCAGCAGCGGAATTAGCGGGACTTTAGCAGATACGCAGTATTTT.

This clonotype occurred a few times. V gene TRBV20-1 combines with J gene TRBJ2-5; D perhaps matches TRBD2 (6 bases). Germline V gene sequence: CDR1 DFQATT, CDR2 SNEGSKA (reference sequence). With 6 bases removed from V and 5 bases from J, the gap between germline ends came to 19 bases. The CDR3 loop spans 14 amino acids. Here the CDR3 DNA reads TGCAGTGCGCCCTGGGGTGGTCGGGGGGAGACCCAGTACTTC. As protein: CSAPWGGRGETQYF.

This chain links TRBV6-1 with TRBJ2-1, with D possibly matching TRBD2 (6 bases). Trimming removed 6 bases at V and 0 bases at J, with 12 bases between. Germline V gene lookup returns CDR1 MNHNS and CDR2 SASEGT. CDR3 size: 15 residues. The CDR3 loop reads CASSRLEDSYNEQFF. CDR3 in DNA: TGTGCCAGCAGCCGACTAGAGGACTCCTACAATGAGCAGTTCTTC.

In nucleotides, the CDR3 is TGTGCCAGCAGCCAGGGGGGGGGGACTAGCGGGAGTATCCATGAGCAGTTCTTC. This gives the protein CASSQGGGTSGSIHEQFF. This chain connects TRBV4-2 to TRBJ2-1; 14 bases map to TRBD2. CDR1 is LGHNA, CDR2 YNFKEQ, per germline. This CDR3 is built from 18 residues. The junction had 12 bases not matched to a gene; V was cut back by 3 bases and J by 8 bases.

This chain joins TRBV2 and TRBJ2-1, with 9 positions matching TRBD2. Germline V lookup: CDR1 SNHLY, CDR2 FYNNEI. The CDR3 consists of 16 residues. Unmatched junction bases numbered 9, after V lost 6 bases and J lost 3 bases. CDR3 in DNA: TGTGCCAGCAGGGGTGTAGCGGGGGAGCACTACAATGAGCAGTTCTTC. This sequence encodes CASRGVAGEHYNEQFF.